This T cell receptor beta chain was retrieved from a study of beta chain features in type 1 diabetes. Study as a whole: Healthy donors resembled patients in age, gender and cell yields. Study-wide points: Within the patient group, naive, central memory and Treg TCRB repertoires appeared more similar to each other than within healthy donors.

The authors reverse transcribed all of the isolated RNA, so sequencing captured expressed TCRB transcripts. Sequencing was performed with immunoSEQ multiplex PCR; in TCRdb, only in-frame clones are kept and a portion is missing. This table holds 350,000 to 450,000 clones, around 14% found once. Trimming removed 5 bases from V and 9 bases from J, with 8 bases in between. The CDR3 extends over 10 amino acids. Germline-derived CDR1 and CDR2 are DFQATT and SNEGSKA (reference sequence). Sorted populations all exceeded 98% purity. This clone was detected only a few times. No antigen is known for it. Material for sequencing was naive CD4+ T cells from blood. The sequence was collected from a man aged 30 to 39 in good health. This chain links TRBV20-1 with TRBJ2-1; D is undetermined. CDR3 nucleotides: TGCAGTGCTTGGGCAGTTGAGCAGTTCTTC. This sequence encodes CSAWAVEQFF.